The 19 T cell receptor beta chains below come from one sample, sequenced in a study of OX40 agonist ivuxolimab in advanced cancers. The data were produced by immunoSEQ multiplex PCR, yet TCRdb's version contains in-frame clones alone and is incomplete. Of about 50,000 clones listed, 82% are singletons. The input for sequencing was CD4+ or CD8+ T cells sorted from blood, taken in a trial of the OX40 agonist ivuxolimab. These receptors all come from an adult with an advanced solid tumor such as melanoma, head and neck, liver or kidney cancer.

V usage is TRBV9 and J usage is TRBJ2-1; D not certain. This CDR3 comprises 15 residues. Germline V gene sequence: CDR1 SGDLS, CDR2 YYNGEE. Trimming stripped 0 bases from V and 0 bases from J, with 7 bases between. The CDR3 nucleotides read TGTGCCAGCAGCGTAGTGGGTAGCTCCTACAATGAGCAGTTCTTC. Translated: CASSVVGSSYNEQFF.

V usage is TRBV19 and J usage is TRBJ2-4, with D tentatively TRBD1 (7 bases). This CDR3 is 19 amino acids long. V lost 6 bases and J 0 bases, leaving 24 bases between the germline ends. The germline V gene encodes CDR1 LNHDA and CDR2 SQIVND (reference sequence). The CDR3 DNA sequence: TGTGCCAGTAGCCTGTCGCCAGGGGGAGGAGATCTAGCCAAAAACATTCAGTACTTC. It encodes CASSLSPGGGDLAKNIQYF.

The rearrangement uses TRBV2 and TRBJ2-3; possible D gene TRBD2, 6 bases. CDR1 is SNHLY, CDR2 FYNNEI, per germline. V lost 6 bases and J 2 bases, leaving 15 bases between the germline ends. The CDR3 is 15 residues long. CDR3 DNA sequence: TGTGCCAGCAGCGCCCAGGCGGGGACCACAGATACGCAGTATTTT. Amino acids: CASSAQAGTTDTQYF. Based on the CDR3 plus reference TRBV2 and TRBJ2-3, the full variable domain is EPEVTQTPSHQVTQMGQEVILRCVPISNHLYFYWYRQILGQKVEFLVSFYNNEISEKSEIFDDQFSVERPDGSNFTLKIRSTKLEDSAMYFCASSAQAGTTDTQYFGPGTRLTVL.

This sequence joins TRBV29-1 and TRBJ2-2; 9 bases align to TRBD2. J was trimmed by 6 bases and V by 7 bases; bases with no gene match: 6. This CDR3 is 13 amino acids long. Germline lookup yields CDR1 SQVTM and CDR2 ANQGSEA. CDR3 DNA: TGCAGCGGCCGGACTAGCGTTGCCGGGGAGCTGTTTTTT. Translation gives CSGRTSVAGELFF.

The chain combines TRBV14 with TRBJ1-1, with D maybe TRBD1 (5 bases). The CDR3 covers 13 residues. V was cut by 4 bases and J by 0 bases, with 6 bases left in between. Germline assignment: CDR1 SGHDN and CDR2 FVKESK. The CDR3 DNA is TGTGCCAGCAGCCGGGGACTGAACACTGAAGCTTTCTTT. Its protein product is CASSRGLNTEAFF.

The V gene is TRBV27, the J gene TRBJ1-1, with 10 bases that match TRBD1. The CDR3 consists of 21 residues. Per germline, CDR1 MNHEY and CDR2 SMNVEV (reference sequence). V was pared by 5 bases and J by 0 bases, with 21 bases of the junction left unmatched. The CDR3 loop is CASSLLPPGQGTTQMNTEAFF. The CDR3 coding sequence is TGTGCCAGCAGTCTATTACCACCGGGACAGGGGACCACCCAAATGAACACTGAAGCTTTCTTT.

The rearrangement joins TRBV7-9 to TRBJ1-1; possibly TRBD1 for D (5 bases). The V end lost 6 bases, the J end lost 2 bases, and 13 bases lay between the germline ends. CDR1 SEHNR and CDR2 FQNEAQ come from the germline V gene (reference sequence). The CDR3 consists of 14 residues. CDR3 amino acids: CASSYTGTNTEAFF. In nucleotides, the CDR3 is TGTGCCAGCAGTTACACGGGGACTAACACTGAAGCTTTCTTT.

This sequence joins TRBV11-2 and TRBJ1-1, with D unclear. The CDR3 has 14 amino acids. Trimming shortened V by 0 bases and J by 4 bases, and 9 bases separated the two germline ends. Germline CDR1 SGHAT, CDR2 FQNNGV. CDR3 nucleotides: TGTGCCAGCAGCTTAGACCCCTCGGGCACTGAAGCTTTCTTT. It specifies CASSLDPSGTEAFF.

The rearrangement links TRBV5-1 to TRBJ1-1, with D unresolved. The CDR3 has 14 residues. Germline V gives CDR1 SGHRS, CDR2 YFSETQ. V shed 0 bases and J shed 6 bases, with 12 bases lying between them. In DNA form, the CDR3 reads TGCGCCAGCAGCTTGGAAGGGAAAGGATCTGAAGCTTTCTTT. Amino acid sequence: CASSLEGKGSEAFF.

This clone was counted only a few times. V gene TRBV18 combines with J gene TRBJ2-5; D uncertain. The CDR3 sequence is 11 residues long. V was pared by 5 bases and J by 2 bases, with 3 bases between. From germline, CDR1 is KGHSH and CDR2 LQKENI. CDR3 nucleotides: TGTGCCAGCTCAACACAAGAGACCCAGTACTTC. Its translation: CASSTQETQYF.

Concerning this clone itself: Compared with germline, one end of the junction differs, possibly owing to a read error. The chain employs TRBV4-1 and TRBJ2-3; 7 bases fit TRBD2. Germline V gene lookup returns CDR1 MGHRA and CDR2 YSYEKL. The CDR3 extends over 16 amino acids. This CDR3 is CASSLRHGGSKDTQYF. CDR3 nucleotide sequence: TGCGCCAGCAGCCTCCGCCATGGCGGGAGCAAAGATACGCAGTATTTT.

This clone was counted once. The genes are TRBV7-9 and TRBJ1-1; no clear D. Deletions cut 2 bases from V and 5 bases from J, with 9 bases between. The V gene's germline CDR1 is SEHNR and CDR2 FQNEAQ (reference sequence). The CDR3 length is 13 residues. The CDR3 nucleotides read TGTGCCAGCAGCTTAAGTGGGAGAACTGAAGCTTTCTTT. Translation gives CASSLSGRTEAFF.

The chain links TRBV10-3 to TRBJ2-1; 12 bases match TRBD2. V lost 6 bases to trimming and J lost 7 bases; unmatched junction nucleotides: 7. The CDR3 sequence is 15 residues long. Per the germline V gene, CDR1 is ENHRY and CDR2 is SYGVKD. The CDR3, as DNA: TGTGCCATCAGGCGTGGACTAGCGGGGCAGAATGAGCAGTTCTTC. It yields the protein CAIRRGLAGQNEQFF.

This chain uses TRBV6-1 with TRBJ1-1; TRBD1 matches 7 bases. Germline CDR1 MNHNS, CDR2 SASEGT. With 1 base clipped from V and 8 bases from J, the junction kept 4 bases outside the gene matches. The CDR3 length is 13 residues. CDR3 sequence: CASSEVGDREAFF. The DNA of the CDR3 is TGTGCCAGCAGTGAAGTGGGGGACAGAGAAGCTTTCTTT.

The chain uses TRBV18 and TRBJ2-7; 8 bases fit TRBD2. The CDR3 is 14 residues long. CDR1 and CDR2 (germline): KGHSH, LQKENI. V gave up 5 bases and J gave up 2 bases; unmatched junction bases: 5. CDR3: CASSASGRTYEQYF. The DNA of the CDR3 is TGTGCCAGCTCAGCGAGCGGGAGAACCTACGAGCAGTACTTC.

The V gene is TRBV7-2, the J gene TRBJ2-7; 9 bases agree with TRBD2. V lost 4 bases to trimming and J lost 7 bases; unmatched junction nucleotides: 11. Per the germline V gene, CDR1 is SGHTA and CDR2 is FQGNSA. This CDR3 has 15 residues. As DNA, the CDR3 is TGTGCCAGCAGCTCTCAAGGTAGCGGGGGCCGTGAGCAGTACTTC. Amino acid sequence: CASSSQGSGGREQYF.

This chain connects TRBV5-4 to TRBJ2-3, with 9 positions matching TRBD1. V was pared by 10 bases and J by 0 bases, with 9 bases of the junction left unmatched. This CDR3 has 15 amino acids. Germline CDR1 is SGHNT and CDR2 is YYREEE (reference sequence). This CDR3 is CAFGMGQGSTDTQYF. DNA of the CDR3: TGTGCCTTCGGAATGGGACAGGGAAGCACAGATACGCAGTATTTT. Full variable domain (missing parts from reference TRBV5-4 and TRBJ2-3): ETGVTQSPTHLIKTRGQQVTLRCSSQSGHNTVSWYQQALGQGPQFIFQYYREEENGRGNFPPRFSGLQFPNYSSELNVNALELDDSALYLCAFGMGQGSTDTQYFGPGTRLTVL.

The gene calls are TRBV2 and TRBJ1-2; 7 bases match TRBD1. V trimming: 6 bases; J trimming: 4 bases; junction bases outside the gene matches: 2. The germline CDR1 and CDR2 sequences are SNHLY and FYNNEI. The length of the CDR3 is 12 residues. The CDR3 coding sequence is TGTGCCAGCAGCAGGGGGAGCTATGGCTACACCTTC. Translation: CASSRGSYGYTF.

The sample holds a few counts of this clone. The rearrangement joins TRBV5-8 to TRBJ1-2, with 8 positions matching TRBD1. CDR1 SGHTS and CDR2 YDEGEE come from the germline V gene. This CDR3 is built from 16 residues. V gave up 6 bases and J gave up 3 bases; unmatched junction bases: 13. CDR3 in amino acids: CASTRGQGWGDYGYTF. CDR3 nucleotides: TGTGCCAGCACCCGAGGACAGGGATGGGGGGACTATGGCTACACCTTC.